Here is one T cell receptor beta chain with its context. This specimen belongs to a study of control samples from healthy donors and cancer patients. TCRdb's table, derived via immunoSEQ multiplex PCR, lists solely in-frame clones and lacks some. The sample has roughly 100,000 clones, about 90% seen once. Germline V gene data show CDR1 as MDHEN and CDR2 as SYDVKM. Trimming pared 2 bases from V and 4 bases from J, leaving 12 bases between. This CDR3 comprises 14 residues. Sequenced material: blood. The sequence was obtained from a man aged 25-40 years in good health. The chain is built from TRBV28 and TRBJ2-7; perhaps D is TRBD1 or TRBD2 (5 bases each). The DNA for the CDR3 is TGTGCCAGCAGTTTAGGGGGAGTCTTGTACGAGCAGTACTTC. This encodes CASSLGGVLYEQYF.